This TCR beta chain is drawn from a study of technical replicates of blood from several donors (dated by TCRdb to 2015 to 2018). Libraries were made using the immunoSEQ multiplex PCR assay. The source is immuneACCESS, and TCRdb retained only in-frame sequences with V and J called. Part of the clones is not carried over; for the studies checked, unresolved V genes explain less than half of this, and the remainder is unexplained. In all, the sample holds 80,000 to 90,000 clones, and approximately 94% of those were seen once. The top ten hold less than 0.3% of the sample. From cysteine to phenylalanine, the CDR3 is 14 amino acids long. Here the CDR3 DNA is all that survives: 42 bases in frame from base 1. V is shortened by 5 bases, J by 8 bases, and the region joining them spans 18 bases. CDR1 and CDR2 are drawn from the germline V gene: MRHNA, SNTAGT. About this clone itself: Its antigen remains undetermined. No per-base quality is available; no much larger clone lies one base away.

Sequenced input: T cells isolated from PBMCs. The clonotype comes from a human donor in good health. The chain employs TRBV6-4 and TRBJ1-2; a tentative D match to TRBD1 spans 6 bases. The DNA sequence follows: TGTGCCAGCAGTCCCCGACAGGCAACCGGGGGCTACACCTTC. Translated, this is CASSPRQATGGYTF.